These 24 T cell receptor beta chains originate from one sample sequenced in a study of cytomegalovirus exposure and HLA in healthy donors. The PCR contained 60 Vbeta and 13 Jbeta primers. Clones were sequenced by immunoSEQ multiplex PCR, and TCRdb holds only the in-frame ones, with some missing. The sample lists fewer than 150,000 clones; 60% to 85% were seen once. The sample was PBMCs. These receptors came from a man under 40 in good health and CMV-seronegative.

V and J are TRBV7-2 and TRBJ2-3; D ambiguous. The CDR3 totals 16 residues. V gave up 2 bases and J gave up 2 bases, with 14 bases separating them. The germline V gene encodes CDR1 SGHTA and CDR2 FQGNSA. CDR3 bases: TGTGCCAGCAGCTTAAGGAGAGTAGCTCTCACAGATACGCAGTATTTT. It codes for CASSLRRVALTDTQYF.

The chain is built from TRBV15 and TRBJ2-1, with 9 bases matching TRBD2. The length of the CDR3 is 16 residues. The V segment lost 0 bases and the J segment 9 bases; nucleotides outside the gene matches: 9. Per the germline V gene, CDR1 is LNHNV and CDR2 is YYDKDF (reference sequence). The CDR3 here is CATSREVAGVSGEQFF. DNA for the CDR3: TGTGCCACCAGCAGAGAAGTAGCGGGAGTTTCTGGTGAGCAGTTCTTC.

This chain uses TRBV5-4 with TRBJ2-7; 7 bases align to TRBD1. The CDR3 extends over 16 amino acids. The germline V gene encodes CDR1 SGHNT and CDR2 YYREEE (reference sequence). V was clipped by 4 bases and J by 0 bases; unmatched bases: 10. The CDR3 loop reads CASSPPGTANSYEQYF. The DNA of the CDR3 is TGTGCCAGCAGCCCACCCGGGACAGCCAACTCCTACGAGCAGTACTTC.

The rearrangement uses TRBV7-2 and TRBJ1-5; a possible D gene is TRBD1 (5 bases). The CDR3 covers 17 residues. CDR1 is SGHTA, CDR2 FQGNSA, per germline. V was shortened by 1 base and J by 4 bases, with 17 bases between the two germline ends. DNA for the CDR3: TGTGCCAGCAGCTTAGTCGGGGGAAGAGTATGGAATCAGCCCCAGCATTTT. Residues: CASSLVGGRVWNQPQHF. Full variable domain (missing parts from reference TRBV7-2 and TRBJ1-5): GAGVSQSPSNKVTEKGKDVELRCDPISGHTALYWYRQSLGQGLEFLIYFQGNSAPDKSGLPSDRFSAERTGGSVSTLTIQRTQQEDSAVYLCASSLVGGRVWNQPQHFGDGTRLSIL.

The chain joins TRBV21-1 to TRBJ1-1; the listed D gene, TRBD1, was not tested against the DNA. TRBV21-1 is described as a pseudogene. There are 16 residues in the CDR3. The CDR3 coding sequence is TGTGCCAGCAGCAATTGGGGCTCGGATGTTGGGACTGAAGCTTTCTTT. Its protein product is CASSNWGSDVGTEAFF.

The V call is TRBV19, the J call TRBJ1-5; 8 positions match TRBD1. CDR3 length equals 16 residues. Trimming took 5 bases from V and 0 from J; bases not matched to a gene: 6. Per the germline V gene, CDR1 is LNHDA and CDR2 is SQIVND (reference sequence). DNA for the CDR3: TGTGCCAGTAGTGGACAGGGAGTGGGTAGCAATCAGCCCCAGCATTTT. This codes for CASSGQGVGSNQPQHF.

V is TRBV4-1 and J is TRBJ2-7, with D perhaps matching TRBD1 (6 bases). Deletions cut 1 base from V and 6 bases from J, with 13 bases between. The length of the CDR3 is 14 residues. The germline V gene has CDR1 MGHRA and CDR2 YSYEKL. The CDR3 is CASSQGQGRVEQYF. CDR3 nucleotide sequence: TGCGCCAGCAGCCAAGGCCAGGGGCGGGTCGAGCAGTACTTC.

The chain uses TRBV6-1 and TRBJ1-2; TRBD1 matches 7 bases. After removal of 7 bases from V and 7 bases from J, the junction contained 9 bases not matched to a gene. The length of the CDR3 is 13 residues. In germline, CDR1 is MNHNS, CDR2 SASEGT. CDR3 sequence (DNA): TGTGCCAGCATTATGACAGGGTCGGGTGGCTACACCTTC. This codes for CASIMTGSGGYTF.

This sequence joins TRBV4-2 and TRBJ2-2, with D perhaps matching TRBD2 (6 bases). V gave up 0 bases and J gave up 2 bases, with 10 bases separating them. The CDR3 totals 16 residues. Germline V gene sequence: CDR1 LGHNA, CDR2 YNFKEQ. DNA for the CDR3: TGTGCCAGCAGCCAAGAAGCCGGGAGTAACACCGGGGAGCTGTTTTTT. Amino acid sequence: CASSQEAGSNTGELFF.

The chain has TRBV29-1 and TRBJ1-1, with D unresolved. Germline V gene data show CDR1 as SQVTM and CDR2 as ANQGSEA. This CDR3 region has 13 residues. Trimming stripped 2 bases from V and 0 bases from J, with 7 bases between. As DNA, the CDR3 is TGCAGCGTTGAAACGGGGTTGAACACTGAAGCTTTCTTT. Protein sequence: CSVETGLNTEAFF.

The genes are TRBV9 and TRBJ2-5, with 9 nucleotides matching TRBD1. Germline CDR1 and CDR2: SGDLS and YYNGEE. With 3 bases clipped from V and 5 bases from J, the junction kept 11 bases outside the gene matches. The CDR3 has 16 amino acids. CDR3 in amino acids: CASSGTGGPPEETQYF. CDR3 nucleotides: TGTGCCAGCAGCGGTACAGGGGGCCCGCCTGAGGAGACCCAGTACTTC.

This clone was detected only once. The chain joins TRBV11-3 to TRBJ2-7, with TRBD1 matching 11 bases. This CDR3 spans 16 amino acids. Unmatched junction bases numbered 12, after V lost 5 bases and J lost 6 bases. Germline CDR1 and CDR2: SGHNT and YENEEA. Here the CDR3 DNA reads TGTGCCAGCAGCCTGGGACAGGGGGTATGGGGTGCCGAGCAGTACTTC. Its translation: CASSLGQGVWGAEQYF.

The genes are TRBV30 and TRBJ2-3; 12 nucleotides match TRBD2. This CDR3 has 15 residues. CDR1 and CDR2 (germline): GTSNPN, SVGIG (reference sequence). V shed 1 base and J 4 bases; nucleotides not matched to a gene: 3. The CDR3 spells CAWSGLAGVADTQYF. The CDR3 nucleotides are TGTGCCTGGAGTGGACTAGCGGGGGTAGCAGATACGCAGTATTTT.

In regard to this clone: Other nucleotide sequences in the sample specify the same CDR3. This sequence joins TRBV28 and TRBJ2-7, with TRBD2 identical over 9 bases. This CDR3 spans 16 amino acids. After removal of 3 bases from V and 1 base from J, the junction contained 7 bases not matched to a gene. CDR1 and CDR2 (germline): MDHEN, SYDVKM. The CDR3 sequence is CASSFSLAGLSYEQYF. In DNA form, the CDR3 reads TGTGCCAGCAGTTTCTCTCTAGCGGGGCTTTCCTACGAGCAGTACTTC.

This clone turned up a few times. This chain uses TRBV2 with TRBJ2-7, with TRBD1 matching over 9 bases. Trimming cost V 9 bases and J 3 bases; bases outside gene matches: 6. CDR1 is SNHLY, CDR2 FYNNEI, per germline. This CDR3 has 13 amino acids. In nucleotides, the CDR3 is TGTGCCAGTGTATCGACAGGGGGCTACGAGCAGTACTTC. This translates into CASVSTGGYEQYF.

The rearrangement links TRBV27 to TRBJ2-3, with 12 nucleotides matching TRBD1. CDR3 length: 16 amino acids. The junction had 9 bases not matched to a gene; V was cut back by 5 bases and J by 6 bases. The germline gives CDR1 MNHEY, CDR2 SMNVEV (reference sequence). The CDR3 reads CASSIRRDRGPDTQYF. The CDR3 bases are TGTGCCAGCAGTATCCGCCGGGACAGGGGGCCCGATACGCAGTATTTT.

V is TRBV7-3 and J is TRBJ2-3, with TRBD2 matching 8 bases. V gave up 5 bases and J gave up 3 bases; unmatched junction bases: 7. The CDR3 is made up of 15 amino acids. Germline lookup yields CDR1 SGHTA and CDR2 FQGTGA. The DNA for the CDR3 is TGTGCCAGCAGCCCTAGCGGGCATACTACAGATACGCAGTATTTT. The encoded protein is CASSPSGHTTDTQYF.

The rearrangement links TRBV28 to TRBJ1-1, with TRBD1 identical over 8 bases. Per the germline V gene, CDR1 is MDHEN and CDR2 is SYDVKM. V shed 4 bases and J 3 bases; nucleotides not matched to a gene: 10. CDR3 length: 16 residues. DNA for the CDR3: TGTGCCAGCAGTTCCCAGGGGGCGCAGAGGGACACTGAAGCTTTCTTT. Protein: CASSSQGAQRDTEAFF.

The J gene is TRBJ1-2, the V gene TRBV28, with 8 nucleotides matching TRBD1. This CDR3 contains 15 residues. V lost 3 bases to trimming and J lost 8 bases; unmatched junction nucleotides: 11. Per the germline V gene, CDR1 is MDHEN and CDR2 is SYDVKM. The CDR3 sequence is CASSFFRGRSQGYTF. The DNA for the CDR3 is TGTGCCAGCAGTTTTTTCAGGGGGCGCTCTCAAGGCTACACCTTC.

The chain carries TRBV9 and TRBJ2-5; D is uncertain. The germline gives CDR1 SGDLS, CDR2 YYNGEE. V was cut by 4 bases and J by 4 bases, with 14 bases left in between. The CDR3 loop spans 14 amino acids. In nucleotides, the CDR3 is TGTGCCAGCAGCCTCGAGCTCCTTTCAGAGACCCAGTACTTC. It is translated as CASSLELLSETQYF.

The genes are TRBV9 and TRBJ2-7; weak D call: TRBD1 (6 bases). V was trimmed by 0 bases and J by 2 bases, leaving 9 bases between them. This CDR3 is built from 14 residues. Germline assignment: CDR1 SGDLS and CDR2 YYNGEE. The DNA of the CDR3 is TGTGCCAGCAGCGTAGGTGGGGGCACCTACGAGCAGTACTTC. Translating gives CASSVGGGTYEQYF.

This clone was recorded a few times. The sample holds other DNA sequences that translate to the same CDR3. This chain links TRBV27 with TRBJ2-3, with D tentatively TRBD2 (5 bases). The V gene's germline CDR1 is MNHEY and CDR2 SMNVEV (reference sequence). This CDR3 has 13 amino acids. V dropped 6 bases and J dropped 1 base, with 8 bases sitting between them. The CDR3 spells CASSLRGTDTQYF. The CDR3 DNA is TGTGCCAGCAGCTTGAGGGGCACAGATACGCAGTATTTT.

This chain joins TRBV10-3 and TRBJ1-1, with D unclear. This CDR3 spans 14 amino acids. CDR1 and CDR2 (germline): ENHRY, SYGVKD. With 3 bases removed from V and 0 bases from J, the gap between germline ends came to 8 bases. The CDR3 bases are TGTGCCATCAGTGAACGAGATATGAACACTGAAGCTTTCTTT. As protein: CAISERDMNTEAFF.

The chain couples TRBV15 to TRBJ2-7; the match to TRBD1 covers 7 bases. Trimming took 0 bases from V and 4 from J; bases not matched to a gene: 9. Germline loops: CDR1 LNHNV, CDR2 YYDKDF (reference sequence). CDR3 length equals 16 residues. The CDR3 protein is CATSRDPGQRTYEQYF. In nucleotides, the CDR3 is TGTGCCACCAGCAGAGACCCGGGACAGAGGACGTACGAGCAGTACTTC.